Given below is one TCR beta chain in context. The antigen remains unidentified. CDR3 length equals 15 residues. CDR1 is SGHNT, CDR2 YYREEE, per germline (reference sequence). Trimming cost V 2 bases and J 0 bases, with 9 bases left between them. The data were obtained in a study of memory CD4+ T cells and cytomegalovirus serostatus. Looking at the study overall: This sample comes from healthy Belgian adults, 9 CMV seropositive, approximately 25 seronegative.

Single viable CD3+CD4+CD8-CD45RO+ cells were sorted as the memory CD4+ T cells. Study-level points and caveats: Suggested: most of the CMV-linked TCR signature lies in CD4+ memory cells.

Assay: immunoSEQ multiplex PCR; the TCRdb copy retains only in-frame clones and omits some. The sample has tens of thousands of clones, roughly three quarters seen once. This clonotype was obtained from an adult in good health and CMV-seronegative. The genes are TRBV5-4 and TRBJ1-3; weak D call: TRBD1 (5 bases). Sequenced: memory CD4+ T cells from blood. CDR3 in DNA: TGTGCCAGCAGCTTCGGGGGATCCTCTGGAAACACCATATATTTT. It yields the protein CASSFGGSSGNTIYF.